Listed below are T cell receptor beta chains from one sample, sequenced in a study of Graves' ophthalmopathy and Graves' hyperthyroidism. TCRdb recomputed calls from the multiplex PCR reads with MiXCR, one row per CDR3 protein. The repertoire includes hundreds of thousands of distinct CDR3 sequences, under 25% of them detected once, and roughly 3% sits in the top ten. Material for sequencing was peripheral blood. The receptors originated from a woman aged 18-29 years with stable Graves' hyperthyroidism. Each CDR3 is given without its conserved first and last residue. Each record gives: V gene, CDR3 length, J gene, D gene, CDR3 protein. The D gene is left open where the match is weak.

v_call: TRBV12-3/TRBV12-4; cdr3_length: 13; j_call: TRBJ2-7; d_call: TRBD1; cdr3_aa: ASRLGGQGSYEQY
v_call: TRBV4-1; cdr3_length: 13; j_call: TRBJ2-7; d_call: -; cdr3_aa: ASSHPRVRLNEQY
v_call: TRBV19; cdr3_length: 12; j_call: TRBJ1-5; d_call: -; cdr3_aa: ASSRQATNQPQH
v_call: TRBV11-2; cdr3_length: 14; j_call: TRBJ2-7; d_call: TRBD2; cdr3_aa: ASSFPGTSGSYEQY
v_call: TRBV7-2; cdr3_length: 13; j_call: TRBJ1-6; d_call: TRBD1; cdr3_aa: ASSYRDRGNSPLH
v_call: TRBV15; cdr3_length: 11; j_call: TRBJ1-1; d_call: -; cdr3_aa: ATSREYRLGAF
v_call: TRBV6-2/TRBV6-3; cdr3_length: 17; j_call: TRBJ1-5; d_call: -; cdr3_aa: ASSYEVRFGPPANQPQH
v_call: TRBV19; cdr3_length: 13; j_call: TRBJ2-5; d_call: -; cdr3_aa: ASARGGWGQETQY
v_call: TRBV12-3/TRBV12-4; cdr3_length: 10; j_call: TRBJ2-3; d_call: -; cdr3_aa: ASRFSTDTQY
v_call: TRBV19; cdr3_length: 11; j_call: TRBJ1-1; d_call: -; cdr3_aa: ASANVRNTEAF
v_call: TRBV27; cdr3_length: 13; j_call: TRBJ2-6; d_call: -; cdr3_aa: ASSLGPSGANVLT
v_call: TRBV5-1; cdr3_length: 14; j_call: TRBJ2-7; d_call: -; cdr3_aa: ASSLAGRGASYEQY